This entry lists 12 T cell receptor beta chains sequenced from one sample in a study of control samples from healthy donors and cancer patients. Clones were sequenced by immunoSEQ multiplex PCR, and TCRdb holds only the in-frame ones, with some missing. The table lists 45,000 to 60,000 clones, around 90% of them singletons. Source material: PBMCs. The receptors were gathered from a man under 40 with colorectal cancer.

The CDR3 DNA reads TGTGCCAGCAGCTTAGAGCAGGGACCGCTCTACGAGCAGTACTTC. Translating it yields CASSLEQGPLYEQYF. This chain connects TRBV13 to TRBJ2-7; the D gene could be TRBD1 or TRBD2 (5 bases each). V was pared by 1 base and J by 3 bases, with 13 bases between. This CDR3 is built from 15 residues. Germline-derived CDR1 and CDR2 are PRHDT and FYEKMQ (reference sequence).

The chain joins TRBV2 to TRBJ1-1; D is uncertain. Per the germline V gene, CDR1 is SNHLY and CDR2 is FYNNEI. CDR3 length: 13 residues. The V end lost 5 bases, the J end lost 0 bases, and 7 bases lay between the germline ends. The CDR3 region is CASSPRVNTEAFF. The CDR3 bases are TGTGCCAGCAGTCCCCGAGTGAACACTGAAGCTTTCTTT. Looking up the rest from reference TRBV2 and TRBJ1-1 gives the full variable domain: EPEVTQTPSHQVTQMGQEVILRCVPISNHLYFYWYRQILGQKVEFLVSFYNNEISEKSEIFDDQFSVERPDGSNFTLKIRSTKLEDSAMYFCASSPRVNTEAFFGQGTRLTVV.

In DNA, the CDR3 is TGCGCCAGTCATAATAGCGGGGGGCTCACCGGGGAGCTGTTTTTT. Its protein is CASHNSGGLTGELFF. J is TRBJ2-2 and V is TRBV10-2; 10 positions match TRBD2. The CDR3 loop spans 15 amino acids. J was trimmed by 4 bases and V by 9 bases; bases with no gene match: 8. CDR1 and CDR2 (germline): WSHSY, SAAADI.

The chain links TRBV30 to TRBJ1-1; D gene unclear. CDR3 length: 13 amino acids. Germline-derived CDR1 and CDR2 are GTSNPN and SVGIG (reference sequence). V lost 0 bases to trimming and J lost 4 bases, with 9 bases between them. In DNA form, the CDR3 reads TGTGCCTGGAGTGTATTGAGGGCCACTGAAGCTTTCTTT. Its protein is CAWSVLRATEAFF.

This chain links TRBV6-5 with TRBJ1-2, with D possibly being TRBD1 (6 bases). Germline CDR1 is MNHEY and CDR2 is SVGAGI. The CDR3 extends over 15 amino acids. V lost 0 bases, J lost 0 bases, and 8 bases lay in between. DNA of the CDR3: TGTGCCAGCAGTTACTCACAGGGTTCTAACTATGGCTACACCTTC. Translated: CASSYSQGSNYGYTF.

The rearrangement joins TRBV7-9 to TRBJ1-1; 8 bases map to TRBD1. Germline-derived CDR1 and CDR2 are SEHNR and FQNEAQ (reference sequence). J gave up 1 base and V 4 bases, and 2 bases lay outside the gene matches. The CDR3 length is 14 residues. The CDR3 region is CASSSGTGNTEAFF. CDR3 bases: TGTGCCAGCAGCTCAGGGACAGGGAACACTGAAGCTTTCTTT. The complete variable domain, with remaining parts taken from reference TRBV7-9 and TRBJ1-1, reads DTGVSQNPRHKITKRGQNVTFRCDPISEHNRLYWYRQTLGQGPEFLTYFQNEAQLEKSRLLSDRFSAERPKGSFSTLEIQRTEQGDSAMYLCASSSGTGNTEAFFGQGTRLTVV.

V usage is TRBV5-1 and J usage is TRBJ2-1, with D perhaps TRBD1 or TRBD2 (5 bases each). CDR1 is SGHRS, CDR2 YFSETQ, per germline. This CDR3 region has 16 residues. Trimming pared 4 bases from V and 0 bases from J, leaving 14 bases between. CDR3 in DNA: TGCGCCAGCAGCCGGGACCTTTCCTCCTCCTACAATGAGCAGTTCTTC. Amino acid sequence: CASSRDLSSSYNEQFF.

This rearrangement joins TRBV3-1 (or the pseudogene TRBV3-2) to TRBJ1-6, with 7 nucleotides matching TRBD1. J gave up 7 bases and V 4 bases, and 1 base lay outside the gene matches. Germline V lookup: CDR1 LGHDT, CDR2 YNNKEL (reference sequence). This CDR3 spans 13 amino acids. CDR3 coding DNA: TGTGCCAGCAGCCGGGACAGAAATTCACCCCTCCACTTT. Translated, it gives CASSRDRNSPLHF.

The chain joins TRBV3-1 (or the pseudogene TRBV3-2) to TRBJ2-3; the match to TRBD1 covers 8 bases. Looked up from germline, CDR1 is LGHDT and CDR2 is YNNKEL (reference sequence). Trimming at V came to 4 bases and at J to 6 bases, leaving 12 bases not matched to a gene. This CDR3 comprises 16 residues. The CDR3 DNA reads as TGTGCCAGCAGCCCCGGACAGGGTCAGTCCTCGGATACGCAGTATTTT. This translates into CASSPGQGQSSDTQYF.

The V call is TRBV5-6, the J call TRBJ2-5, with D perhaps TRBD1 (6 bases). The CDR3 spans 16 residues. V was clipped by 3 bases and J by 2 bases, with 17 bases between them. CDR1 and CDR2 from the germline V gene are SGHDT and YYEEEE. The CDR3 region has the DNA TGTGCCAGCAGCTCAACAGGGTTTCACGTGCAAGAGACCCAGTACTTC. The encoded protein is CASSSTGFHVQETQYF.

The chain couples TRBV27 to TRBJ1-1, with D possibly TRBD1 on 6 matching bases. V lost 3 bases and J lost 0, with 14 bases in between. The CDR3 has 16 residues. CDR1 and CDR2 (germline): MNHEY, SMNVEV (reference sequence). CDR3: CASSFSPDSMNTEAFF. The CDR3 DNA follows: TGTGCCAGCAGTTTTTCCCCGGACAGTATGAACACTGAAGCTTTCTTT.

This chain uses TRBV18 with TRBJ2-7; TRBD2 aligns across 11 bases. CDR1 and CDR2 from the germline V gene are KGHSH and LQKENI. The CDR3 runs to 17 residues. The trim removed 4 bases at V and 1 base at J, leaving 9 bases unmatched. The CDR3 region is CASSLLQPSGGSYEQYV. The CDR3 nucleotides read TGTGCCAGCTCACTCTTACAACCTAGCGGGGGGTCCTACGAGCAGTACGTC.